This entry lists 14 T cell receptor beta chains sequenced from one sample in a study of CD8+ T cells in alopecia areata (dated by TCRdb to 2016 to 2019). The time point label, as the study defines it: about 25 weeks on oral tofacitinib. The treatment or condition tag for this specimen amounts to: oral pan-JAK inhibitor, 5-10 mg twice daily. The library was obtained by the immunoSEQ multiplex PCR assay. For TCR sequencing, RNA was extracted from every sample and reverse transcribed into cDNA to serve as template. TCRdb took over this immuneACCESS table, retaining in-frame rearrangements with V and J assigned. Such tables are incomplete; in checked studies, under half of the missing clones stem from an unresolved V gene, and the remainder is unexplained. In all, the sample holds 170,000 or so clones, and 53% of those were seen once. The ten largest clones represent 10% to 11% of the sample. The material was CD8+ T cells sorted from blood, obtained at week 24, from a patient treated with tofacitinib. These receptors all stem from a human donor with alopecia areata.

This clone was detected a few times. The V and J genes are TRBV7-6 and TRBJ2-6, with 7 bases fitting TRBD1. Germline lookup yields CDR1 SGHVS and CDR2 FNYEAQ. The CDR3 spans 18 residues. V was pared by 5 bases and J by 0 bases, with 10 bases of the junction left unmatched. The CDR3 nucleotides are TGTGCCAGCAGCCGGGGACAGTCTCGACTCTCTGGGGCCAACGTCCTGACTTTC. As protein: CASSRGQSRLSGANVLTF. Supplemented by reference TRBV7-6 and TRBJ2-6, the full variable domain reads GAGVSQSPRYKVTKRGQDVALRCDPISGHVSLYWYRQALGQGPEFLTYFNYEAQQDKSGLPNDRFSAERPEGSISTLTIQRTEQRDSAMYRCASSRGQSRLSGANVLTFGAGSRLTVL.

This clone was counted only a few times. The chain joins TRBV11-2 to TRBJ2-1; D ambiguous. Trimming took 2 bases from V and 12 from J, leaving 11 bases between them. The CDR3 has 12 amino acids. Germline assignment: CDR1 SGHAT and CDR2 FQNNGV. CDR3 coding DNA: TGTGCCAGCAGCTTATACCGCTTTGGGCAGTTCTTC. Translation: CASSLYRFGQFF. The entire variable domain, with the rest obtained from reference TRBV11-2 and TRBJ2-1, is as follows: EAGVAQSPRYKIIEKRQSVAFWCNPISGHATLYWYQQILGQGPKLLIQFQNNGVVDDSQLPKDRFSAERLKGVDSTLKIQPAKLEDSAVYLCASSLYRFGQFFGPGTRLTVL.

The V and J genes are TRBV27 and TRBJ2-6; D is unresolved. Per germline, CDR1 MNHEY and CDR2 SMNVEV (reference sequence). With 6 bases removed from V and 4 bases from J, the gap between germline ends came to 10 bases. The CDR3 is 14 amino acids. This chain's CDR3 is CASRGISGANVLTF. The CDR3, as DNA: TGTGCCAGCAGAGGCATTTCAGGGGCCAACGTCCTGACTTTC.

The chain recombines TRBV7-6 with TRBJ2-1; 7 bases fit TRBD2. V was clipped by 4 bases and J by 9 bases; unmatched bases: 12. This CDR3 region has 15 residues. Germline lookup yields CDR1 SGHVS and CDR2 FNYEAQ. CDR3 nucleotide sequence: TGTGCCAGCAGCTCATATCGGGGAGGGAACGGTGAGCAGTTCTTC. Its protein is CASSSYRGGNGEQFF.

This rearrangement joins TRBV29-1 to TRBJ2-7; D might be TRBD2 (6 bases). The V and J ends lost 5 bases and 2 bases respectively, with 16 bases between them. The CDR3 loop spans 14 amino acids. The V gene's germline CDR1 is SQVTM and CDR2 ANQGSEA. The CDR3 nucleotides read TGCAGCGTTATAGCGGCAGAAGGAGCCTACGAGCAGTACTTC. Amino acid sequence: CSVIAAEGAYEQYF.

The V call is TRBV7-3, the J call TRBJ2-5; D unresolved. The CDR3 runs 14 residues. The V and J ends lost 0 bases and 1 base respectively, with 6 bases between them. Germline V CDR1 and CDR2: SGHTA, FQGTGA. The CDR3 reads CASSLTGPQETQYF. In DNA form, the CDR3 reads TGTGCCAGCAGCTTAACAGGGCCCCAAGAGACCCAGTACTTC.

The chain recombines TRBV5-6 with TRBJ1-2; D remains ambiguous. Germline-derived CDR1 and CDR2 are SGHDT and YYEEEE. CDR3 size: 13 residues. Trimming shortened V by 0 bases and J by 1 base, and 4 bases separated the two germline ends. The CDR3: CASSLEVNYGYTF. In DNA form, the CDR3 reads TGTGCCAGCAGCTTGGAGGTTAACTATGGCTACACCTTC.

In its sample, this clone was seen a few times. V gene TRBV4-1 combines with J gene TRBJ2-7; TRBD1 aligns across 9 bases. Germline V gene sequence: CDR1 MGHRA, CDR2 YSYEKL. V was pared by 3 bases and J by 4 bases, with 7 bases of the junction left unmatched. This CDR3 has 15 amino acids. This CDR3 is CASSQTMDRGYEQYF. DNA of the CDR3: TGCGCCAGCAGCCAGACCATGGACAGGGGATACGAGCAGTACTTC.

This clone has more than one count but fewer than ten. This chain connects TRBV30 to TRBJ2-5; 9 bases align to TRBD2. CDR1 GTSNPN and CDR2 SVGIG come from the germline V gene (reference sequence). CDR3 length: 18 residues. The V gene end was trimmed by 4 bases and the J gene end by 1 base; junction bases not matched to a gene: 16. The CDR3 DNA reads as TGTGCCTGGACGGGGGAGCGGGGGGCTACGGAGTCCCAAGAGACCCAGTACTTC. Amino acids: CAWTGERGATESQETQYF.

This clone showed up just once. This chain links TRBV30 with TRBJ2-7; 9 bases match TRBD1. This CDR3 spans 14 amino acids. Unmatched junction bases numbered 8, after V lost 2 bases and J lost 6 bases. The V gene's germline CDR1 is GTSNPN and CDR2 SVGIG (reference sequence). Here the CDR3 reads CAWSIGDRVVEQYF. The CDR3 DNA reads as TGTGCCTGGAGTATTGGGGACAGGGTTGTCGAGCAGTACTTC.

This clone has just a few counts. The chain couples TRBV9 to TRBJ2-2; TRBD1 aligns across 11 bases. With 4 bases clipped from V and 4 bases from J, the junction kept 3 bases outside the gene matches. The CDR3 has 15 residues. Germline CDR1 reads SGDLS; CDR2 reads YYNGEE. CDR3 in DNA: TGTGCCAGCAGCCCTGGGACAGGGGGCACCGGGGAGCTGTTTTTT. It yields the protein CASSPGTGGTGELFF.

V and J are TRBV30 and TRBJ2-2, with 8 bases aligning to TRBD2. CDR3 size: 14 residues. Germline V gene data show CDR1 as GTSNPN and CDR2 as SVGIG (reference sequence). V was pared by 2 bases and J by 6 bases, with 5 bases of the junction left unmatched. The CDR3 sequence: CAWSITGGPGELFF. CDR3 sequence (DNA): TGTGCCTGGAGTATCACGGGGGGGCCCGGGGAGCTGTTTTTT.

This clone was picked up a small number of times. The chain couples TRBV30 to TRBJ2-1; D remains unclear. CDR1 is GTSNPN, CDR2 SVGIG, per germline (reference sequence). This CDR3 is built from 11 residues. V gave up 0 bases and J gave up 6 bases, with 3 bases separating them. The CDR3 DNA follows: TGTGCCTGGAGTGTACGCAATGAGCAGTTCTTC. As protein: CAWSVRNEQFF.

This clone was seen more than once but under ten times. This chain links TRBV29-1 with TRBJ2-3, with D unresolved. The CDR3 runs 10 residues. Trimming shortened V by 5 bases and J by 5 bases, and 5 bases separated the two germline ends. Germline V lookup: CDR1 SQVTM, CDR2 ANQGSEA. The CDR3 spells CSVLIDTQYF. The CDR3, as DNA: TGCAGCGTTCTGATAGATACGCAGTATTTT.